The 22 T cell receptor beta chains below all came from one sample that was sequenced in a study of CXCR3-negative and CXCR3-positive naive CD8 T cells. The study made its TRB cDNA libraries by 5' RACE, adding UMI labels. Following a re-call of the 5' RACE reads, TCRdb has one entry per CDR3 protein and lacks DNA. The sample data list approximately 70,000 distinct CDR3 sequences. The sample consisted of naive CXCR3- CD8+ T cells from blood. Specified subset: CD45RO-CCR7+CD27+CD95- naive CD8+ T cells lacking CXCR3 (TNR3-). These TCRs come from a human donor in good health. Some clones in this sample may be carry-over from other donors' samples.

This CDR3 is CSARDLGDAYNSPLHF. This rearrangement joins TRBV20-1 to TRBJ1-6; TCRdb reports TRBD1, a call that lacks DNA to check it against. The CDR3 loop spans 16 amino acids. Germline-derived CDR1 and CDR2 are DFQATT and SNEGSKA (reference sequence).

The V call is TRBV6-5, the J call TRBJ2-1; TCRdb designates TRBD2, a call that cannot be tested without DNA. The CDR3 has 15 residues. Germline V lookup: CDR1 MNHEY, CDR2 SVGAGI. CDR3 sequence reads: CASSFGTSGINEQFF.

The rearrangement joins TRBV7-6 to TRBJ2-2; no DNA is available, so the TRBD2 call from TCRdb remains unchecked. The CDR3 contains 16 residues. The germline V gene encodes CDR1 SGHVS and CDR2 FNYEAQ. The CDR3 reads CASSLVALLNTGELFF.

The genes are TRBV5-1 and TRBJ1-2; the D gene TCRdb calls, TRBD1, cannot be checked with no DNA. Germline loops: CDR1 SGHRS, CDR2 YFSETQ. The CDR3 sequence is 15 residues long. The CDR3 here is CASSDRRDRLYGYTF.

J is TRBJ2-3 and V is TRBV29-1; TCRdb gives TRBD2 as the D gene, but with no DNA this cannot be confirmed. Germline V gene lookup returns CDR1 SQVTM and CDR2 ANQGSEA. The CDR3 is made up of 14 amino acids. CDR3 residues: CSVGRDFSTDTQYF.

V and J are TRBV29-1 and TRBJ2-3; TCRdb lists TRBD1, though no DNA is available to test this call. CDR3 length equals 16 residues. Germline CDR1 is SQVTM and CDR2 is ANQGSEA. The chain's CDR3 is CSLTRPRQGVAYTQYF.

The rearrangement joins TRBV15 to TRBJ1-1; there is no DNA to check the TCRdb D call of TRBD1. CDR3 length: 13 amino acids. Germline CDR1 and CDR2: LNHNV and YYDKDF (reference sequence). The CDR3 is CATSRSTVTEAFF.

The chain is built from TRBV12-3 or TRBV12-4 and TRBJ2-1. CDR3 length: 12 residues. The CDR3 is CASSFLGNEQFF.

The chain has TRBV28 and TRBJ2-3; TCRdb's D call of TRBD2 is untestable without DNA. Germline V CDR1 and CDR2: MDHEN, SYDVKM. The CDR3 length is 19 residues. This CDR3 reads CASSHEQLSAGGDTDTQYF.

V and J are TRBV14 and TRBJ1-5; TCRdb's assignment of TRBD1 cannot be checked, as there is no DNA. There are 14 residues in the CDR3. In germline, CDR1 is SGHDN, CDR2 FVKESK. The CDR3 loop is CASSQQGLNQPQHF.

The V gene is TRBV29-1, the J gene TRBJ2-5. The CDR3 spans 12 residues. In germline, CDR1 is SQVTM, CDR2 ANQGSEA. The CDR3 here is CSVEGGEQTQYF.

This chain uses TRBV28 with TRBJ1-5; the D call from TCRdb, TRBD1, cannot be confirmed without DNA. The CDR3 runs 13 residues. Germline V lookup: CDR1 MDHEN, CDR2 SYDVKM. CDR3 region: CASSAGDYQPQHF.

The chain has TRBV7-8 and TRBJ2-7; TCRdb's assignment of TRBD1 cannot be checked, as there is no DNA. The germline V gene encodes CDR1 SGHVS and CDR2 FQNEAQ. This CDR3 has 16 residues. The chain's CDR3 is CASSLVPGQSSYEQYF.

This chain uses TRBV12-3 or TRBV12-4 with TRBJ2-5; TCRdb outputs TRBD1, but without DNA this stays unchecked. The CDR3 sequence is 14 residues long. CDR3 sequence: CASRRQGYQETQYF.

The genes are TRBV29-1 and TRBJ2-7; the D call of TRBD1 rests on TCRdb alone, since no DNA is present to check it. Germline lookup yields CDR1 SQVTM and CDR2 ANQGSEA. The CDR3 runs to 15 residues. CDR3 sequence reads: CSVALRDRVSYEQYF.

The CDR3 here is CASSQADSNTDTQYF. The chain links TRBV4-3 to TRBJ2-3. CDR3 size: 15 residues. CDR1 and CDR2 from the germline V gene are LGHNA and YSLEER.

CDR3 in amino acids: CASSLNGHNEQYF. The chain links TRBV12-3 or TRBV12-4 to TRBJ2-7. The CDR3 covers 13 residues.

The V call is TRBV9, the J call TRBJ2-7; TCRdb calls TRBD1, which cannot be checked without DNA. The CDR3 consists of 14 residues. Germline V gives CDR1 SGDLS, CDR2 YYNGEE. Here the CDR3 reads CASSVAQGNYEQYF.

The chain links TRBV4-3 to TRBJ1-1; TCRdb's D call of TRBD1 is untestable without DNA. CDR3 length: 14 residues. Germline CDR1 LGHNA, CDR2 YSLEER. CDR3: CASSQGTGVTEAFF.

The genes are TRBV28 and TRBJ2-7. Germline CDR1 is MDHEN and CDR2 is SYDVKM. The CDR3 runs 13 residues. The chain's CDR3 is CASSSSLPYEQYF.

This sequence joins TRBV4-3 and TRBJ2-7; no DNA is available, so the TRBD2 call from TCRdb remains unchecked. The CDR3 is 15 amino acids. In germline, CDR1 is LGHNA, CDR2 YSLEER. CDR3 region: CASSQVLGRLYEQYF.

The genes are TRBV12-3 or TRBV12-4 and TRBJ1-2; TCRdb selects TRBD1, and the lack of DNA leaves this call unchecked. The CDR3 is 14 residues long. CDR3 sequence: CASSSVRAPYGYTF.